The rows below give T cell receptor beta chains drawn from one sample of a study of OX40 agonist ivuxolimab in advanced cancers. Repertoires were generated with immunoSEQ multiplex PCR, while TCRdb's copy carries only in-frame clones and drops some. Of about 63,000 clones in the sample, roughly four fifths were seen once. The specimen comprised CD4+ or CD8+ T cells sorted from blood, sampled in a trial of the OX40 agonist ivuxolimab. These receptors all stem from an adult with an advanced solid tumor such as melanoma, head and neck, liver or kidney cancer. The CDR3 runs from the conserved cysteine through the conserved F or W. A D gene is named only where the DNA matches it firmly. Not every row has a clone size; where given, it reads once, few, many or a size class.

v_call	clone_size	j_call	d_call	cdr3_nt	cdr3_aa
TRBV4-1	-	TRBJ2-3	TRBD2	TGCGCCAGCAGCCCTGGGCTAGCGGGGGGAAGGGACACAGATACGCAGTATTTT	CASSPGLAGGRDTDTQYF
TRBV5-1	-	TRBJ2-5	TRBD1	TGCGCCAGCAGCCACCCGGGACAGGGGATAGAGACCCAGTACTTC	CASSHPGQGIETQYF
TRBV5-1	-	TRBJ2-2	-	TGCGCCAGCAGCTCCGGGCTGGGTGGGACACCGAACACCGGGGAGCTGTTTTTT	CASSSGLGGTPNTGELFF
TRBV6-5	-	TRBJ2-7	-	TGTGCCAGCAGTTACGGGGCAGATTCCTACGAGCAGTACTTC	CASSYGADSYEQYF
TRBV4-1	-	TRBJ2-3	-	TGCGCCAGCAGCCACCCGGACTCAAGCACAGATACGCAGTATTTT	CASSHPDSSTDTQYF
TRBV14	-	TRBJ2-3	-	TGTGCCAGCAGCCAACAAGCGGTTGGTGCAGATACGCAGTATTTT	CASSQQAVGADTQYF
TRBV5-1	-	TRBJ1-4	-	TGCGCCAGCAGCTCCGTTGCGGGGGAGAGAGAAAAACTGTTTTTT	CASSSVAGEREKLFF
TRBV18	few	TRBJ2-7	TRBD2	TGTGCCAGCTCACCATCCGGGGGGAACTACGAGCAGTACTTC	CASSPSGGNYEQYF
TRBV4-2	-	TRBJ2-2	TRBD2	TGTGCCAGCAGCCAAGGGACTAGCGGGAACACCGGGGAGCTGTTTTTT	CASSQGTSGNTGELFF
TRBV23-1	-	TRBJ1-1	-	TGCGCCAGCAGTCGGAGGGGCACCGGGACTGAAGCTTTCTTT	CASSRRGTGTEAFF
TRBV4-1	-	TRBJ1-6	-	TGCGCCAGCAGCCAAGCCCTGAGGGGCCAGGTGGCCCTTTCTTCGCACCTCCACTTT	CASSQALRGQVALSSHLHF
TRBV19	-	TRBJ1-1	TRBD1	TGTGCCAGTAGTATCGCGGGGGGGACAGCAGGCACTGAAGCTTTCTTT	CASSIAGGTAGTEAFF
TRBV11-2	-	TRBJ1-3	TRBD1	TGTGCCAGCAGCCCGCGGGACAGGCCAATCTCTGGAAACACCATATATTTT	CASSPRDRPISGNTIYF
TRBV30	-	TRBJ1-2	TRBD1	TGTGCCTGGAGCCTCGGGGGACAGGGAGGTGATGGCTACACCTTC	CAWSLGGQGGDGYTF
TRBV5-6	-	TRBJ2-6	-	TGTGCCAGCAGAGGAGGAGCCTTTTCGGGGGCCAACGTCCTGACTTTC	CASRGGAFSGANVLTF
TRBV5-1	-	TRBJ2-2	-	TGCGCCAGCAGCGGGGGGAACACCGGGGAGCTGTTTTTT	CASSGGNTGELFF
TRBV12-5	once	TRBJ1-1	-	TGTGCTAGTGGTTTGGTACCCCGGCATGAAGCTTTCTTT	CASGLVPRHEAFF
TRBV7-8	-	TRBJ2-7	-	TGTGCCAGCAGCGGCTTCCGACAGGCCGACAGCTACGAGCAGTACTTC	CASSGFRQADSYEQYF
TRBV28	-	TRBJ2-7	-	TGTGCCAGCAGTTTCGAGTACGAGCAGTACTTC	CASSFEYEQYF
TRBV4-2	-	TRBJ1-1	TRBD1	TGTGCCAGCAGGTACAGGGGGAAGGCCACTGAAGCTTTCTTT	CASRYRGKATEAFF
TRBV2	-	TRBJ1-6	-	TGTGCCAGCAGTGTTAGGGGGGCAGTTGGTTCACCCCTCCACTTT	CASSVRGAVGSPLHF
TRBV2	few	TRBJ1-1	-	TGTGCCAGCATGTATGAGGGTAACACTGAAGCTTTCTTT	CASMYEGNTEAFF
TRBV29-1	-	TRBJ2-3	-	TGCAGCGTTCAAACAGGGACTACAGATACGCAGTATTTT	CSVQTGTTDTQYF
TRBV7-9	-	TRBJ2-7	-	TGTGCCAGCAGCTCCGACAGATTTGCCTACGAGCAGTACTTC	CASSSDRFAYEQYF
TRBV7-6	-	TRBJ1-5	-	TGTGCCAGCAGCTTAGACACTAATCAGCCCCAGCATTTT	CASSLDTNQPQHF
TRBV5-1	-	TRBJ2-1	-	TGCGCCAGCAGCTTGGCCTTGGGGCAGAATGAGCAGTTCTTC	CASSLALGQNEQFF
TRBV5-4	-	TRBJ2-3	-	TGTGCCAGCAGTCCGGAACTGGGACTTTCGACGGATACGCAGTATTTT	CASSPELGLSTDTQYF
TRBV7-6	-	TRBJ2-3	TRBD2	TGTGCCAGCAGCTTGGGGACTAGCGGGGGGAAAGATACGCAGTATTTT	CASSLGTSGGKDTQYF
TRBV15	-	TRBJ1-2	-	TGTGCCACCAGCAGAGATTTAAGCTATGGCTACACCTTC	CATSRDLSYGYTF
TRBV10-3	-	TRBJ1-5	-	TGTGCCAGCGGGGAGGGAGGAAATCAGCCCCAGCATTTT	CASGEGGNQPQHF
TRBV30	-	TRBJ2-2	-	TGTGCCTGGAGTGTACGGGGTGGGGAGCTGTTTTTT	CAWSVRGGELFF
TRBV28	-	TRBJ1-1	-	TGTGCCAGCAGTTTACACGCCGGGGGGGGCACTGAAGCTTTCTTT	CASSLHAGGGTEAFF
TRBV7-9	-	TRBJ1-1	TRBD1	TGTGCCAGCAGCTTAGGGCAGGGGGCGATGAACACTGAAGCTTTCTTT	CASSLGQGAMNTEAFF
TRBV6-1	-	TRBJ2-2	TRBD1	TGTGCCAGCAGTGCAATACAGGGGTCGCACACCGGGGAGCTGTTTTTT	CASSAIQGSHTGELFF
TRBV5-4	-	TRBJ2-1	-	TGTGCCAGCAGCATACCAGGGGTCCCAACCTACAATGAGCAGTTCTTC	CASSIPGVPTYNEQFF
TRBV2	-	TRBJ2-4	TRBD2	TGTGCCAGCAGTGTCCCCCGGCGGAGCGGGGGTAAGGAAACCCTAGCCAAAAACATTCAGTACTTC	CASSVPRRSGGKETLAKNIQYF
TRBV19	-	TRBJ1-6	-	TGTGCCAGTAGTGGCCGGGCCCAAGGGGTTAATTCACCCCTCCACTTT	CASSGRAQGVNSPLHF
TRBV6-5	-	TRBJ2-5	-	TGTGCCAGCAGTAGAGGGGCTTGGGAGACCCAGTACTTC	CASSRGAWETQYF
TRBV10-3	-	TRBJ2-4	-	TGTGCCATCAGTGACACGACGGGCATTCAGTACTTC	CAISDTTGIQYF
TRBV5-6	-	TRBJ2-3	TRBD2	TGTGCCAGCAGCTTGACTAGCGGGGGGTCTAGCACAGATACGCAGTATTTT	CASSLTSGGSSTDTQYF
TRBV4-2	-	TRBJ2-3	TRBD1	TGTGCCAGCAGCCAATTCGGGACAGTTACAGATACGCAGTATTTT	CASSQFGTVTDTQYF
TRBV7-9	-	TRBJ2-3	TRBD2	TGTGCCAGCAGCTTATCCCTAGCGGGGGCGACAGATACGCAGTATTTT	CASSLSLAGATDTQYF
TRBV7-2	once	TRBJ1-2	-	TGTGCCAGCAGCTTAGACTCTTATCCTCGGCGGTATGGCTACACCTTC	CASSLDSYPRRYGYTF
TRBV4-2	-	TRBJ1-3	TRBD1	TGTGCCAGCAGCCCTTCCTCTGTGGGACAGCCTGGAAACACCATATATTTT	CASSPSSVGQPGNTIYF
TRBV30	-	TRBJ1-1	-	TGTGCCTGGATCTATTGGAGGGGGGATTCTGAAGCTTTCTTT	CAWIYWRGDSEAFF
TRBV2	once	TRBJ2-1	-	TGTGCCAGCACCAGAGGACGCGACTACAATGAGCAGTTCTTC	CASTRGRDYNEQFF
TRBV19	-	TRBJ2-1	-	TGTGCCACAACCCCTAGGAGGGCCAGCTACAATGAGCAGTTCTTC	CATTPRRASYNEQFF
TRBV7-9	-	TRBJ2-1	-	TGTGCCAGCAGCTTATCGGCAGGTCCCTACAATGAGCAGTTCTTC	CASSLSAGPYNEQFF
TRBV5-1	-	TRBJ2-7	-	TGCGCCAGCAGCCTAAACCCGGGACACGACTACGAGCAGTACTTC	CASSLNPGHDYEQYF
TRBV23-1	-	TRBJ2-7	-	TGCGCCAGCAGGGGATCTTACTACGAGCAGTACTTC	CASRGSYYEQYF
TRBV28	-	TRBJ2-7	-	TGTGCCAGCAGTCCCCTCAACAACTACGAGCAGTACTTC	CASSPLNNYEQYF
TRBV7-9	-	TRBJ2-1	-	TGTGCCAGCAGCCCCTTCAGGGGTAATGAGCAGTTCTTC	CASSPFRGNEQFF